This T cell receptor (beta chain) was sequenced during a study of human T cells and chemical hapten exposure. Time point in this sample: patch test 1, 2 weeks after DPC sensitization. Sample treatment: therapeutic diphenylcyclopropenone sensitization with weekly scalp DPC. V dropped 0 bases and J dropped 7 bases, with 17 bases sitting between them. The germline CDR1 and CDR2 sequences are SGHRS and YFSETQ. The CDR3 spans 16 residues. TCRdb reprocessed the RACE reads with MiXCR, giving one entry per CDR3 protein. The sample lists some 190,000 distinct CDR3 sequences, 20% to 25% occurring once. This chain links TRBV5-1 with TRBJ2-1; tentative D call: TRBD2 (6 bases). The receptor was derived from a woman between 50 and 59 years old with alopecia areata. Some clones in this sample may be carry-over from other donors' samples. This specimen consisted of whole blood, obtained in connection with sensitization to the hapten diphenylcyclopropenone (DPC). The CDR3 is CASSLVTRSPLNEQFF. The CDR3 coding sequence is TGCGCCAGCAGCTTGGTGACTAGATCCCCCCTAAATGAGCAGTTCTTC.